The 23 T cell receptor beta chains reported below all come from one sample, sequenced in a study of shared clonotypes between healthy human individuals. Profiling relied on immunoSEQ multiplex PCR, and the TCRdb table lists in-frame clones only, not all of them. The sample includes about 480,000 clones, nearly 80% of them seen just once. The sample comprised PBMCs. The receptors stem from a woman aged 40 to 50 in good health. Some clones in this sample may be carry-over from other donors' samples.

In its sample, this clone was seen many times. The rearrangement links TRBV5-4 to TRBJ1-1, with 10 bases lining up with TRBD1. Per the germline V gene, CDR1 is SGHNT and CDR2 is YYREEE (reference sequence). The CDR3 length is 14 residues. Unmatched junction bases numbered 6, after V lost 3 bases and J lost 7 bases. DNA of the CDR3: TGTGCCAGCAGCTCCCGGACAGGGGGAGGTGAAGCTTTCTTT. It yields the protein CASSSRTGGGEAFF.

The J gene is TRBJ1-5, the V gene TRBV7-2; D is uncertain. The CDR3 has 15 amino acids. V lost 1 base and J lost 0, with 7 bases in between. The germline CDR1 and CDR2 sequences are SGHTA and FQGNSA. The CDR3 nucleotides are TGTGCCAGCAGCTTAGGAGGTTTTAGCAATCAGCCCCAGCATTTT. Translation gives CASSLGGFSNQPQHF.

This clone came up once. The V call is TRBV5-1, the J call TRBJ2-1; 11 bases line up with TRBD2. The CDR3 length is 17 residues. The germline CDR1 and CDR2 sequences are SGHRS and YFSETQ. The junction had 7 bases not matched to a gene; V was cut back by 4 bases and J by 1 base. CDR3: CASSQNRLAGSYNEQFF. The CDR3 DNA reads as TGCGCCAGCAGCCAAAATCGACTAGCGGGGTCCTACAATGAGCAGTTCTTC. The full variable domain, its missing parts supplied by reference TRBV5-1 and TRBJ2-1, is KAGVTQTPRYLIKTRGQQVTLSCSPISGHRSVSWYQQTPGQGLQFLFEYFSETQRNKGNFPGRFSGRQFSNSRSEMNVSTLELGDSALYLCASSQNRLAGSYNEQFFGPGTRLTVL.

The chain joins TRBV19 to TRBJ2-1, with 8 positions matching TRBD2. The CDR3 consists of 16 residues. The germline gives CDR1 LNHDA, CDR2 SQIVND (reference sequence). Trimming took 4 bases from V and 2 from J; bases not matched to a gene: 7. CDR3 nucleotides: TGTGCCAGTAGTAACCCGACTAGCGCGACCTACAATGAGCAGTTCTTC. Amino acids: CASSNPTSATYNEQFF.

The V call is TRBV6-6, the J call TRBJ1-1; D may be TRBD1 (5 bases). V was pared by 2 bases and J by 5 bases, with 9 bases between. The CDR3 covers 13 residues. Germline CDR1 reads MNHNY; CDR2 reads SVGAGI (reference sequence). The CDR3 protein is CASSYLGTTEAFF. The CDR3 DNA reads TGTGCCAGCAGTTACCTGGGGACTACTGAAGCTTTCTTT.

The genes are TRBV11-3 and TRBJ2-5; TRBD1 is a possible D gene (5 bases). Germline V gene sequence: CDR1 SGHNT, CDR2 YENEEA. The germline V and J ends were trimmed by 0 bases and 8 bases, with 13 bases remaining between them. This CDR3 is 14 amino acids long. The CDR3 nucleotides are TGTGCCAGCAGCTTAGATCGGCAGGGAAGCACCCAGTACTTC. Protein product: CASSLDRQGSTQYF.

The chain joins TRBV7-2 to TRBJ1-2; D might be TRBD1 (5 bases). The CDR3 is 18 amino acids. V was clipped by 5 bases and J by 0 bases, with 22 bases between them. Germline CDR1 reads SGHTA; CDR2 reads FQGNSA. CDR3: CASSPTGGRARANYGYTF. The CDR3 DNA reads TGTGCCAGCAGCCCCACAGGTGGCAGGGCGAGAGCTAACTATGGCTACACCTTC. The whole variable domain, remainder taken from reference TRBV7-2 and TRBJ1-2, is GAGVSQSPSNKVTEKGKDVELRCDPISGHTALYWYRQSLGQGLEFLIYFQGNSAPDKSGLPSDRFSAERTGGSVSTLTIQRTQQEDSAVYLCASSPTGGRARANYGYTFGSGTRLTVV.

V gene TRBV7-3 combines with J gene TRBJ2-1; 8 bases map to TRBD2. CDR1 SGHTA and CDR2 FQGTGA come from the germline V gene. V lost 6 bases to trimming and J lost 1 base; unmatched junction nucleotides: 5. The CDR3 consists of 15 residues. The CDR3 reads CASRQTSASYNEQFF. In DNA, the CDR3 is TGTGCCAGCAGACAGACTAGCGCATCCTACAATGAGCAGTTCTTC.

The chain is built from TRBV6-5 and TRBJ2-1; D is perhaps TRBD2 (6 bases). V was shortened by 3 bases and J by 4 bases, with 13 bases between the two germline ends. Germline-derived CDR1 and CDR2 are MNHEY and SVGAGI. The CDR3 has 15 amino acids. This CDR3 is CASSYGSGFYNEQFF. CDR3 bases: TGTGCCAGCAGTTATGGGAGCGGGTTTTACAATGAGCAGTTCTTC.

DNA for the CDR3: TGTGCCAGCAGTCAACAGGGAAGTGAAAAACTGTTTTTT. The encoded protein is CASSQQGSEKLFF. The chain has TRBV28 and TRBJ1-4; a possible D gene is TRBD1 (6 bases). Trimming shortened V by 5 bases and J by 7 bases, and 11 bases separated the two germline ends. Germline V gene lookup returns CDR1 MDHEN and CDR2 SYDVKM. This CDR3 is built from 13 residues.

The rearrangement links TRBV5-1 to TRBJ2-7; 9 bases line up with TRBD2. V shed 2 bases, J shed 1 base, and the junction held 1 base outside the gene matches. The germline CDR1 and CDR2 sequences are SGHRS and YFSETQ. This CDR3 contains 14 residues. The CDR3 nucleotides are TGCGCCAGCAGCTTTAGCGGGGGTTCCTACGAGCAGTACTTC. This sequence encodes CASSFSGGSYEQYF.

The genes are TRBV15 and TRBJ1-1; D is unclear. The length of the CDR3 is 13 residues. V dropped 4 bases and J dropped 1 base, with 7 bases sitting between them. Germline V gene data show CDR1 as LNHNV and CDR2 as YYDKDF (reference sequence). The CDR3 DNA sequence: TGTGCCACCAGCATAGTCGGGAACACTGAAGCTTTCTTT. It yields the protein CATSIVGNTEAFF. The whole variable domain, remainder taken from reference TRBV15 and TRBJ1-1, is DAMVIQNPRYQVTQFGKPVTLSCSQTLNHNVMYWYQQKSSQAPKLLFHYYDKDFNNEADTPDNFQSRRPNTSFCFLDIRSPGLGDTAMYLCATSIVGNTEAFFGQGTRLTVV.

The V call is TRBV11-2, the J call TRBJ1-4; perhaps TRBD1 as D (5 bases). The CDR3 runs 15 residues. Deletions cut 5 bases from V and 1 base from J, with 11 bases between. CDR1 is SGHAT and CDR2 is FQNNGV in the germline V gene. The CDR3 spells CASSPGQLTNEKLFF. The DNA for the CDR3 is TGTGCCAGCAGCCCCGGACAACTAACTAATGAAAAACTGTTTTTT. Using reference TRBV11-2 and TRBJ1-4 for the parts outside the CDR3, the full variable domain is EAGVAQSPRYKIIEKRQSVAFWCNPISGHATLYWYQQILGQGPKLLIQFQNNGVVDDSQLPKDRFSAERLKGVDSTLKIQPAKLEDSAVYLCASSPGQLTNEKLFFGSGTQLSVL.

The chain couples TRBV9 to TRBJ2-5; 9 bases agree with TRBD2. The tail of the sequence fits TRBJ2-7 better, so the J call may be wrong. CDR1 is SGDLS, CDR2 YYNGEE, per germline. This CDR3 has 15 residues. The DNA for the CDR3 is TGTGCCAGCAGCCTCGGCCCAGCGGGAGGATACGAGCAGTACTTC. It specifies CASSLGPAGGYEQYF.

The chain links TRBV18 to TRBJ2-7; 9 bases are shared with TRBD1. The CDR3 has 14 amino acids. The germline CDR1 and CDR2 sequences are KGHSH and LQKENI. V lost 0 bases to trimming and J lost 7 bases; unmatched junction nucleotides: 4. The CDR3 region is CASSPPTGGLEQYF. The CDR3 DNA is TGTGCCAGCTCACCACCTACAGGGGGCTTGGAGCAGTACTTC.

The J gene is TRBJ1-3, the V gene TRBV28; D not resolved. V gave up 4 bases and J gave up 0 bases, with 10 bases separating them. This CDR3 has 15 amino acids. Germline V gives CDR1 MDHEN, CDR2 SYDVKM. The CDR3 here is CASSWGGYSGNTIYF. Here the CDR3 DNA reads TGTGCCAGCAGTTGGGGTGGCTACTCTGGAAACACCATATATTTT.

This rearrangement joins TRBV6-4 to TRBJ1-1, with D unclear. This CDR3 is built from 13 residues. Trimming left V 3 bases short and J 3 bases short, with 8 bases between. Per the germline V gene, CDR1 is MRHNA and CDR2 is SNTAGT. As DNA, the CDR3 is TGTGCCAGCAGTGATACAAGGGACACTGAAGCTTTCTTT. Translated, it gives CASSDTRDTEAFF.

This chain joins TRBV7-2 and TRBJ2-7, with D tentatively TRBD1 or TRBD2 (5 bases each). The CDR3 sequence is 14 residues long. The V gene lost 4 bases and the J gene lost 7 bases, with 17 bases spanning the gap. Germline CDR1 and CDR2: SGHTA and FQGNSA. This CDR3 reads CASSSGTINWEQYF. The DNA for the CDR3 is TGTGCCAGCAGCTCCGGGACCATCAATTGGGAGCAGTACTTC.

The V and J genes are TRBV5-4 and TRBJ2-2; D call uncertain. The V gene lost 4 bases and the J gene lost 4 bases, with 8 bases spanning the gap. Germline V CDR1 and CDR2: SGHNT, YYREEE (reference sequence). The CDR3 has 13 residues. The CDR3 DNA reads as TGTGCCAGCAGCCGAAGTAGCACCGGGGAGCTGTTTTTT. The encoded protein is CASSRSSTGELFF.

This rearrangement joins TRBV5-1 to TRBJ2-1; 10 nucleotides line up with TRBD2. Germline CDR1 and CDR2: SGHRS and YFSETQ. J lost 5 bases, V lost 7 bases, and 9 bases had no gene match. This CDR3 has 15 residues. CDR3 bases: TGCGCCAGCCATGTGGCACTAGCGGGAAACAATGAGCAGTTCTTC. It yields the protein CASHVALAGNNEQFF.

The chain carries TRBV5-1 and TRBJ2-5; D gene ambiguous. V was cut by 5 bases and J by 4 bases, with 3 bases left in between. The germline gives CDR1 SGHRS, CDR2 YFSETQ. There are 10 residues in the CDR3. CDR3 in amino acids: CASRVETQYF. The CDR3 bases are TGCGCCAGCAGGGTAGAGACCCAGTACTTC.

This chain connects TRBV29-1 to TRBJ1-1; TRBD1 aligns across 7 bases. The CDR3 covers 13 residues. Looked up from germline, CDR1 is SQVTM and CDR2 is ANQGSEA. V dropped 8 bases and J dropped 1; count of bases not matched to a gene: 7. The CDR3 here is CSLLDRSNTEAFF. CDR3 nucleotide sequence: TGCAGCCTCTTGGACAGGTCGAACACTGAAGCTTTCTTT.

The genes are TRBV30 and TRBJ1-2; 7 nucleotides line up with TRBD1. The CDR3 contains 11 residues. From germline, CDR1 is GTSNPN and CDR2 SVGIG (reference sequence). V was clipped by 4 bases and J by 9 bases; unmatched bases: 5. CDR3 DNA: TGTGCCTGGACCCAGGGACAGCGCTACACCTTC. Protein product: CAWTQGQRYTF.